The 15 T cell receptor beta chains reported below all come from one sample, sequenced in a study of beta chain features in type 1 diabetes. The entirety of the isolated RNA underwent reverse transcription, so expressed TCRB transcripts were sequenced. Clones were read by immunoSEQ multiplex PCR, and TCRdb kept only the in-frame ones, dropping some. The table has around 200,000 clones, 13% seen once; the top ten hold less than 0.7%. Material: central memory CD4+ T cells from blood. All receptors derive from a woman aged 18 to 35 in good health.

The rearrangement links TRBV11-2 to TRBJ1-1; TRBD1 matches 7 bases. The germline V gene has CDR1 SGHAT and CDR2 FQNNGV. The CDR3 is made up of 13 amino acids. Trimming took 3 bases from V and 8 from J; bases not matched to a gene: 6. CDR3 amino acids: CASSFSGTEEAFF. CDR3 in DNA: TGTGCCAGCAGCTTTTCAGGGACAGAAGAAGCTTTCTTT.

This clone has a handful of counts. The chain carries TRBV7-2 and TRBJ1-1; tentatively, D is TRBD1 (6 bases). Germline loops: CDR1 SGHTA, CDR2 FQGNSA. The CDR3 covers 15 residues. V lost 6 bases to trimming and J lost 1 base, with 15 bases between them. The CDR3 here is CASSRAPGANTEAFF. DNA for the CDR3: TGTGCCAGCAGTCGAGCGCCAGGGGCGAACACTGAAGCTTTCTTT.

The chain combines TRBV25-1 with TRBJ2-7, with TRBD2 matching 15 bases. CDR1 and CDR2 (germline): MGHDK, SYGVNS. V shed 4 bases and J 2 bases; nucleotides not matched to a gene: 0. The CDR3 runs 15 residues. CDR3 in DNA: TGTGCCAGCAGTGGGACTAGCGGGAGGGCCTACGAGCAGTACTTC. The encoded protein is CASSGTSGRAYEQYF.

This clone was recorded a few times. The chain employs TRBV27 and TRBJ1-5; TRBD1 agrees at 8 bases. CDR3 size: 15 residues. In germline, CDR1 is MNHEY, CDR2 SMNVEV (reference sequence). J was trimmed by 5 bases and V by 3 bases; bases with no gene match: 6. The CDR3 DNA sequence: TGTGCCAGCAGTTTGGCCGGACAGGGTCATCAGCCCCAGCATTTT. The encoded protein is CASSLAGQGHQPQHF.

The J gene is TRBJ2-1, the V gene TRBV11-3; 7 nucleotides align to TRBD2. The CDR3 runs to 13 residues. Germline CDR1 is SGHNT and CDR2 is YENEEA. The ends lost 3 bases at V and 11 bases at J; junction bases unmatched: 7. The CDR3: CASSFSSGRQQFF. The CDR3 DNA reads TGTGCCAGCAGCTTTAGTTCCGGGAGGCAGCAGTTCTTC.

The genes are TRBV19 and TRBJ1-5; D might be TRBD1 (5 bases). Between the trimmed V and J ends, which lost 5 bases and 7 bases, there was a span of 12 bases. CDR1 LNHDA and CDR2 SQIVND come from the germline V gene (reference sequence). CDR3 length: 13 residues. The CDR3 is CASSANGGQPQHF. In DNA form, the CDR3 reads TGTGCCAGTAGTGCAAACGGGGGGCAGCCCCAGCATTTT.

There are many counts of this clone. The V and J genes are TRBV9 and TRBJ2-5; 9 bases fit TRBD2. CDR1 is SGDLS, CDR2 YYNGEE, per germline. V lost 2 bases, J lost 5 bases, and 1 base stayed unmatched. This CDR3 spans 13 amino acids. The CDR3 DNA is TGTGCCAGCAGCGTTAGCGGGAGTGAGACCCAGTACTTC. Encoded protein: CASSVSGSETQYF. Variable domain in full (rest from reference TRBV9 and TRBJ2-5): DSGVTQTPKHLITATGQRVTLRCSPRSGDLSVYWYQQSLDQGLQFLIQYYNGEERAKGNILERFSAQQFPDLHSELNLSSLELGDSALYFCASSVSGSETQYFGPGTRLLVL.

The chain couples TRBV29-1 to TRBJ1-2, with D uncertain. V was shortened by 0 bases and J by 8 bases, with 22 bases between the two germline ends. CDR3 length: 16 amino acids. Germline loops: CDR1 SQVTM, CDR2 ANQGSEA. DNA for the CDR3: TGCAGCGTTGAAGACACAGTGGGCTTCCCTTCGGGGGGCTACACCTTC. As protein: CSVEDTVGFPSGGYTF.

The chain couples TRBV28 to TRBJ2-3, with 7 bases identical to TRBD1. The CDR3 consists of 16 residues. CDR1 and CDR2 from the germline V gene are MDHEN and SYDVKM. The trim removed 4 bases at V and 2 bases at J, leaving 9 bases unmatched. The CDR3 loop reads CASSSSGTAYTDTQYF. As DNA, the CDR3 is TGTGCCAGCAGTTCCTCCGGGACAGCGTACACAGATACGCAGTATTTT. The whole variable domain, remainder taken from reference TRBV28 and TRBJ2-3, is DVKVTQSSRYLVKRTGEKVFLECVQDMDHENMFWYRQDPGLGLRLIYFSYDVKMKEKGDIPEGYSVSREKKERFSLILESASTNQTSMYLCASSSSGTAYTDTQYFGPGTRLTVL.

This clone was picked up a small number of times. The rearrangement uses TRBV9 and TRBJ2-1; 8 nucleotides align to TRBD1. Losses at the gene ends were 5 bases for V and 8 bases for J; bases not matched to a gene: 15. The CDR3 runs to 16 residues. Germline V gives CDR1 SGDLS, CDR2 YYNGEE. The CDR3: CASRDGQGIYRDEQFF. The CDR3 nucleotides are TGTGCCAGCAGAGACGGACAGGGTATTTATCGGGATGAGCAGTTCTTC.

This clone was recorded a few times. The chain recombines TRBV9 with TRBJ2-1; 8 bases fit TRBD1. Germline V gene data show CDR1 as SGDLS and CDR2 as YYNGEE. CDR3 length: 17 residues. Trimming at V came to 2 bases and at J to 2 bases, leaving 9 bases not matched to a gene. The DNA of the CDR3 is TGTGCCAGCAGCGTCCGACCCGGGACAGGAGCCTACAATGAGCAGTTCTTC. Translating it yields CASSVRPGTGAYNEQFF.

This clone was seen a few times. CDR3 residues: CASSPRGRQETQYF. In nucleotides, the CDR3 is TGTGCCAGCAGTCCCCGTGGGCGTCAAGAGACCCAGTACTTC. The V gene is TRBV28, the J gene TRBJ2-5; D is uncertain. This CDR3 spans 14 amino acids. Germline CDR1 is MDHEN and CDR2 is SYDVKM. V dropped 5 bases and J dropped 2 bases, with 12 bases sitting between them.

This clone was observed at least ten times. The chain uses TRBV5-1 and TRBJ2-5, with 8 bases matching TRBD1. The CDR3 is 17 residues long. The ends lost 1 base at V and 2 bases at J; junction bases unmatched: 10. The V gene's germline CDR1 is SGHRS and CDR2 YFSETQ. CDR3 DNA sequence: TGCGCCAGCAGCTTGTCATCCGCAGGGGGCAAACAAGAGACCCAGTACTTC. It is translated as CASSLSSAGGKQETQYF.

This clone was picked up a small number of times. The chain employs TRBV20-1 and TRBJ1-1; D is unresolved. The CDR3 contains 11 residues. Germline V CDR1 and CDR2: DFQATT, SNEGSKA (reference sequence). The germline V and J ends were trimmed by 3 bases and 6 bases, with 8 bases remaining between them. The CDR3 DNA sequence: TGCAGTGCTAGGATGGTAGCTGAAGCTTTCTTT. Amino acid sequence: CSARMVAEAFF.

This clone was found a few times. J is TRBJ1-4 and V is TRBV30, with 8 bases that match TRBD1. The CDR3 is made up of 13 amino acids. The germline gives CDR1 GTSNPN, CDR2 SVGIG (reference sequence). V trimming: 3 bases; J trimming: 7 bases; junction bases outside the gene matches: 4. This CDR3 reads CAWSSTGAEKLFF. DNA for the CDR3: TGTGCCTGGAGCTCGACAGGGGCTGAAAAACTGTTTTTT.